A single TCR beta chain is shown here with its context. Its antigen remains unidentified. One end of the junction is discordant with germline, which a read error may explain. Other DNA variants within this sample encode the same CDR3. 13 Jbeta primers and 60 Vbeta primers were used for the PCR. The table came from immunoSEQ multiplex PCR; TCRdb's copy has only in-frame clones and leaves some out. The repertoire holds some 70,000 clones, with roughly 86% as singletons. This record comes from a study of cytomegalovirus exposure and HLA in healthy donors. Whole-study findings and limits: Analyses of presence and absence presupposed an approximately uniform sequencing depth across donors.

The CDR3 covers 16 residues. CDR1 LNHDA and CDR2 SQIVND come from the germline V gene (reference sequence). The chain recombines TRBV19 with TRBJ1-4; 7 bases match TRBD1. The clonotype comes from a man in his late teens or twenties in good health and CMV-seronegative. The sample taken for sequencing was PBMCs. CDR3 amino acids: CASSRPRDSTNEKLFF. Written as DNA, the CDR3 is TGTGCCAGTAGTAGACCCCGGGACAGTACTAACGAAAAACTGTTTTTT.